The 8 T cell receptor beta chains presented below share a single source sample, sequenced in a study of CD8+ T cells in alopecia areata. RNA was extracted and reverse transcribed into cDNA as the sequencing template. Generated by immunoSEQ multiplex PCR, the TCRdb table keeps only in-frame clones and is missing some. There are 200,000 to 250,000 clones in the sample; about 60% occur only once, and 0.45% lies in the top ten. The starting material was CD4+ T cells sorted from blood, obtained at week 0. The receptor source for this set is a human donor with alopecia areata.

The chain employs TRBV7-9 and TRBJ1-2; D is uncertain. V lost 0 bases to trimming and J lost 7 bases, with 15 bases between them. Germline V gene sequence: CDR1 SEHNR, CDR2 FQNEAQ (reference sequence). The CDR3 extends over 15 amino acids. The CDR3 sequence is CASSLAMAALGGYTF. The CDR3 nucleotides are TGTGCCAGCAGCTTAGCGATGGCAGCGCTTGGTGGCTACACCTTC.

This chain connects TRBV7-6 to TRBJ1-2, with D unresolved. CDR3 size: 15 residues. CDR1 is SGHVS and CDR2 is FNYEAQ in the germline V gene. The germline V and J ends were trimmed by 1 base and 3 bases, with 12 bases remaining between them. The DNA for the CDR3 is TGTGCCAGCAGCTTAGACGGCAGGACCCACTATGGCTACACCTTC. Protein sequence: CASSLDGRTHYGYTF.

The chain links TRBV7-9 to TRBJ2-1; 10 bases align to TRBD2. The germline gives CDR1 SEHNR, CDR2 FQNEAQ (reference sequence). The V segment lost 3 bases and the J segment 4 bases; nucleotides outside the gene matches: 9. CDR3 length equals 17 residues. CDR3 nucleotides: TGTGCCAGCAGCTTTACCGCTGGACTAGCGGCATACAATGAGCAGTTCTTC. Its protein product is CASSFTAGLAAYNEQFF.

The gene calls are TRBV30 and TRBJ1-5, with D maybe TRBD1 (5 bases). Per the germline V gene, CDR1 is GTSNPN and CDR2 is SVGIG (reference sequence). V shed 1 base and J shed 7 bases, with 11 bases lying between them. This CDR3 is built from 13 residues. CDR3: CAWSGGVRQPQHF. DNA of the CDR3: TGTGCCTGGAGTGGAGGGGTTAGGCAGCCCCAGCATTTT.

This chain joins TRBV6-5 and TRBJ2-3; 7 bases are a match to TRBD1. The CDR3 spans 15 residues. The germline V gene has CDR1 MNHEY and CDR2 SVGAGI. Trimming removed 7 bases from V and 2 bases from J; junction bases left unmatched: 9. In DNA, the CDR3 is TGTGCCAGCAACCTAAGACAGGGAAACACAGATACGCAGTATTTT. Translating it yields CASNLRQGNTDTQYF.

V and J are TRBV10-3 and TRBJ2-7, with 7 nucleotides matching TRBD1. The CDR3 length is 14 residues. The V gene's germline CDR1 is ENHRY and CDR2 SYGVKD. V trimming: 11 bases; J trimming: 2 bases; junction bases outside the gene matches: 12. The CDR3: CALRGTDSPYEQYF. CDR3 DNA: TGTGCCCTTAGGGGGACAGATTCCCCCTACGAGCAGTACTTC.

V is TRBV7-9 and J is TRBJ1-6; D unclear. Germline CDR1 SEHNR, CDR2 FQNEAQ (reference sequence). Trimming removed 2 bases at V and 14 bases at J, with 7 bases between. The CDR3 is 11 residues long. The CDR3: CASSLSGTLHF. CDR3 in DNA: TGTGCCAGCAGCTTAAGCGGCACCCTCCACTTT. The variable domain in full, with the rest retrieved from reference TRBV7-9 and TRBJ1-6, is DTGVSQNPRHKITKRGQNVTFRCDPISEHNRLYWYRQTLGQGPEFLTYFQNEAQLEKSRLLSDRFSAERPKGSFSTLEIQRTEQGDSAMYLCASSLSGTLHFGNGTRLTVT.

This clone was seen only a few times. The sample carries other DNA sequences with the same CDR3. V usage is TRBV25-1 and J usage is TRBJ1-2; 9 positions match TRBD1. The germline V gene encodes CDR1 MGHDK and CDR2 SYGVNS. This CDR3 comprises 14 residues. The V and J ends lost 1 base and 4 bases, in that order; junction bases with no gene match: 1. The CDR3 DNA reads as TGTGCCAGCAGTGAATTGGACAGGGGCTATGGCTACACCTTC. As protein: CASSELDRGYGYTF.